These T cell receptor beta chains were read from a single sample in a study of human T cells and chemical hapten exposure. TCRdb passed the RACE reads through MiXCR, listing each CDR3 protein once. The sample holds some 350,000 distinct CDR3 sequences; about 6% are singletons and the top ten take about 5.6%. The sample consisted of whole blood, taken in connection with sensitization to the hapten diphenylcyclopropenone (DPC). The receptors come from a woman between 18 and 29 years old with alopecia areata. Some clones in this sample may be carry-over from other donors' samples. Each CDR3 is given with its conserved first and last residue. The D gene is left open where the match is weak. Size values are once, few and many counts, or a class for expanded clones, and some rows have none.

>TRBV7-9|TRBJ2-5|.|few
TGTGCCAGCAGCTTAGGTGGCTGGGAGACCCAGTACTTC
CASSLGGWETQYF
>TRBV12-3/TRBV12-4|TRBJ1-6|.|many
TGTGCCAGCAACCTTGCGGGGCCTAGGTCACCCCTCCACTTT
CASNLAGPRSPLHF
>TRBV19|TRBJ1-6|.|.
TGTGCCAGTAGTATAGCCGGTTCACCCCTCCACTTT
CASSIAGSPLHF
>TRBV3-1|TRBJ2-3|.|few
TGTGCCAGCAGCCAGACAGGCCTATACACAGATACGCAGTATTTT
CASSQTGLYTDTQYF
>TRBV29-1|TRBJ1-1|TRBD1|many
TGCAGCGTAAGGACAGGGGGCACTGAAGCTTTCTTT
CSVRTGGTEAFF
>TRBV20-1|TRBJ2-2|TRBD1|.
TGCAGTGCAAGACGGACAGGGGATGACACCGGGGAGCTGTTTTTT
CSARRTGDDTGELFF
>TRBV20-1|TRBJ1-6|.|many
TGCAGTGCTACTACAGGGACTTGGAATTCACCCCTCCACTTT
CSATTGTWNSPLHF
>TRBV6-2/TRBV6-3|TRBJ2-5|TRBD2|.
TGTGCCAGCAGTATATTAGCGGGGGGACGAGAGACCCAGTACTTC
CASSILAGGRETQYF
>TRBV7-7|TRBJ1-4|TRBD1|many
TGTGCTAGCAGCCGCGGGACAGGGAATGAAAAACTGTTTTTT
CASSRGTGNEKLFF
>TRBV6-2/TRBV6-3|TRBJ1-2|TRBD1|few
TGTGCCAGCAGTTCCGGACAGGGATTCGACGGTAACTATGGCTACACCTTC
CASSSGQGFDGNYGYTF
>TRBV28|TRBJ2-7|.|many
TGTGCCAGCACCTTGGGGCTGCGGACCCCCCGCGAGCAGTACTTC
CASTLGLRTPREQYF
>TRBV9|TRBJ1-4|TRBD1|many
TGTGCCAGCAGCGGAGCGGGACAGCGGAATGAAAAACTGTTTTTT
CASSGAGQRNEKLFF
>TRBV28|TRBJ1-5|TRBD1|many
TGTGCCAGCACGACGTTACAGGGGAAACAGCCCCAGCATTTT
CASTTLQGKQPQHF
>TRBV25-1|TRBJ2-3|.|few
TGTGCCAGCAGTGAAGCCGGCACAGATACGCAGTATTTT
CASSEAGTDTQYF
>TRBV20-1|TRBJ1-5|.|many
TGCAGTGCTAGAGCAGGTAGCAATCAGCCCCAGCATTTT
CSARAGSNQPQHF
>TRBV18|TRBJ2-7|.|many
TGTGCCAGCTCACCTACGTCCTGGCCGGCCGAGTACGAGCAGTACTTC
CASSPTSWPAEYEQYF
>TRBV10-3|TRBJ1-5|.|.
TGTGCCATCGGAAAGGGGGGCCGGAGTCAGCCCCAGCATTTT
CAIGKGGRSQPQHF
>TRBV7-8|TRBJ1-4|TRBD1|.
TGTGCCAGCAGCTTAGAGACAGGGTTCGATGAAAAACTGTTTTTT
CASSLETGFDEKLFF
>TRBV4-1|TRBJ2-1|.|few
TGCGCCAGCAGCCGCGGGGGCCCGTCCTACAATGAGCAGTTCTTC
CASSRGGPSYNEQFF
>TRBV20-1|TRBJ1-2|TRBD1|.
TGCAGTGCCCCGGACAGGGTTAGCTATGGCTACACCTTC
CSAPDRVSYGYTF
>TRBV7-2|TRBJ2-5|.|few
TGTGCCAGCAGCGGCCGACAGTTCCAAGAGACCCAGTACTTC
CASSGRQFQETQYF
>TRBV7-2|TRBJ2-5|TRBD2|many
TGTGCCAGCAGCTTAGCTAGCGGGGGCGCACAAGAGACCCAGTACTTC
CASSLASGGAQETQYF
>TRBV5-4|TRBJ2-5|.|.
TGTGCCAGCAGCTCCCAGGGCGTCCTCGAGACCCAGTACTTC
CASSSQGVLETQYF
>TRBV10-2|TRBJ1-2|.|.
TGCGCCAGCAGTGAACTGGGGGGGAACTATGGCTACACCTTC
CASSELGGNYGYTF
>TRBV9|TRBJ2-7|.|few
TGTGCCAGCAGCCCGGACATCTCCTACGAGCAGTACTTC
CASSPDISYEQYF
>TRBV10-3|TRBJ1-1|.|many
TGTGCCATCAGTGAGTCCGAGGCAGTACGAGCTTTCTTT
CAISESEAVRAFF
>TRBV13|TRBJ2-4|TRBD1|many
TGTGCCAGCAGCTTAGTCACAGGGGGAAAAAACATTCAGTACTTC
CASSLVTGGKNIQYF
>TRBV12-3/TRBV12-4|TRBJ1-3|.|few
TGTGCCAGCAGGGGATGGACAGACAGCTCTGGAAACACCATATATTTT
CASRGWTDSSGNTIYF
>TRBV4-3|TRBJ1-2|.|many
TGCGCCAGCATGCGGGATCTGGGGGACTATGGCTACACCTTC
CASMRDLGDYGYTF
>TRBV14|TRBJ2-4|.|.
TGTGCCAGCAGCCAGGCGGGGTTAGCCAAAAACATTCAGTACTTC
CASSQAGLAKNIQYF
>TRBV7-9|TRBJ2-1|.|many
TGTGCCAGCAGCTTAGCCGGGCGCGGCAATGAGCAGTTCTTC
CASSLAGRGNEQFF
>TRBV20-1|TRBJ2-7|TRBD1|few
TGCAGTGCTTGCCGGGGACAGGGGGCCGAGCAGTACTTC
CSACRGQGAEQYF
>TRBV6-5|TRBJ1-4|.|many
TGTGCCAGCAGTTACTCGAGGTGGCAGGGATTTGAAAAACTGTTTTTT
CASSYSRWQGFEKLFF
>TRBV5-1|TRBJ1-6|.|many
TGTGCCAGCAGCTTAGACAGTTATAATTCACCCCTCCACTTT
CASSLDSYNSPLHF
>TRBV7-3|TRBJ1-2|TRBD1|many
TGTGCCAGCAGCCCCCGGGACAGGGGAGAGGGTGGCTACACCTTC
CASSPRDRGEGGYTF
>TRBV29-1|TRBJ2-7|TRBD1|few
TGCAGCGTTGAAGATGGGACAGGGGGTTACGAGCAGTACTTC
CSVEDGTGGYEQYF
>TRBV10-3|TRBJ2-7|TRBD1|.
TGTGCCATCAGTGAGCCTCCCGGGACAGCCTTTGGGGGTTACGAGCAGTACTTC
CAISEPPGTAFGGYEQYF